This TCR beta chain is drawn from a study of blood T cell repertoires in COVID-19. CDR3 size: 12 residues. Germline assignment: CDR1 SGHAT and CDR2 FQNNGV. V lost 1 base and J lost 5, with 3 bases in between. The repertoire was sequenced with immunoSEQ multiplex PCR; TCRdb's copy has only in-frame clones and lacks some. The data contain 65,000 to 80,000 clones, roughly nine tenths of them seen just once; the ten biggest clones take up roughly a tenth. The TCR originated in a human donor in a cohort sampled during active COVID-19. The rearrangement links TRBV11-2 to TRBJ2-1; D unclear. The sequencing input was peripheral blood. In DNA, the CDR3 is TGTGCCAGCAGCTTAGTCAACAATGAGCAGTTCTTC. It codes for CASSLVNNEQFF.